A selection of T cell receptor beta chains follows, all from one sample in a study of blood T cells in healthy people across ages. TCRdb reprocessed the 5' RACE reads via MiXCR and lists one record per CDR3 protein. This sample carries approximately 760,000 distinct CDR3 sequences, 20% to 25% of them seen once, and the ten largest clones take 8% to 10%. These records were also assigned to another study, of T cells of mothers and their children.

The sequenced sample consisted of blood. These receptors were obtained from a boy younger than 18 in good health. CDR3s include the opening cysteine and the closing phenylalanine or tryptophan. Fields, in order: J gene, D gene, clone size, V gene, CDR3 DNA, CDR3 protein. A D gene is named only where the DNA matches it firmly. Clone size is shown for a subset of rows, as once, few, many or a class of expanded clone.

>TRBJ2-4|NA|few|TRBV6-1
TGTGCCACCACTCCGGCTTCTCTAGCCAAAAACATTCAGTACTTC
CATTPASLAKNIQYF
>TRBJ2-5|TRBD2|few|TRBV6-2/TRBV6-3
TGTGCCAGCAGAATCATCCCGACTAGCGGAGGAGAGACCCAGTACTTC
CASRIIPTSGGETQYF
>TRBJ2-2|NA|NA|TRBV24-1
TGTGCCACCAGTAATTTGCCGGTTTCCACCGGGGAGCTGTTTTTT
CATSNLPVSTGELFF
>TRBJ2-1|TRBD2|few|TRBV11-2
TGTGCCAGCAGCCCGAATATATTCGCGGGAGGGCGGAATGAGCAGTTCTTC
CASSPNIFAGGRNEQFF
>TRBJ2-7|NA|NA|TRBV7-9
TGTGCCAGCAGCCCAGTTAGCGACGAGCAGTACTTC
CASSPVSDEQYF
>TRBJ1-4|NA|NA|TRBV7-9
TGTGCCAGCAGTGTGGGAGGGTTTAATGAAAAACTGTTTTTT
CASSVGGFNEKLFF
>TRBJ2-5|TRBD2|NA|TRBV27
TGTGCCAGCAGTAGCCATAGCGGGAGGAAAGAGACCCAGTACTTC
CASSSHSGRKETQYF
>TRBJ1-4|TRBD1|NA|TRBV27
TGTGCCAGCAGGAGGACAGGGGGGGGCGAAAAACTGTTTTTT
CASRRTGGGEKLFF
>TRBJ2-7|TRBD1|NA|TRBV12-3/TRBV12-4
TGTGCCAGCAGTTTAGCCCTGGGACAGAAATACGAGCAGTACTTC
CASSLALGQKYEQYF
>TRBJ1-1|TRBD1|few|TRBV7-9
TGTGCCAGCAGCTCCTACCGGGACAGGGCGAACACTGAAGCTTTCTTT
CASSSYRDRANTEAFF
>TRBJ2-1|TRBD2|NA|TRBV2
TGTGCCAGCAGTGATGGACTAGCGGGAGTGAGTGAGCAGTTCTTC
CASSDGLAGVSEQFF
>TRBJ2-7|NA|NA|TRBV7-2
TGTGCCAGCAGCTTAGTAGCATTCCCTGGGGGCTACGAGCAGTACTTC
CASSLVAFPGGYEQYF
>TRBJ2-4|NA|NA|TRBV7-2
TGTGCCAGCAGCCCGACGGGACCCGCGAACATTCAGTACTTC
CASSPTGPANIQYF
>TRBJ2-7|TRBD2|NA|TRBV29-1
TGCAGCGTTGAGGGGTGGGGGGGGATGGAGCAGTACTTC
CSVEGWGGMEQYF
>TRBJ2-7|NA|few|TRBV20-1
TGCAGTGCTAGAGGGCAGGGTAGTGGGATTTACGAGCAGTACTTC
CSARGQGSGIYEQYF
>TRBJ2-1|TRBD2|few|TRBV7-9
TGTGCCAGCAGGGGACTAGCCCCAAGCTGGGAGCAGTTCTTC
CASRGLAPSWEQFF
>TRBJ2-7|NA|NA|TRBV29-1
TGCAGCGTTCGTCGGGGGAGTAGCAGCGAGCAGTACTTC
CSVRRGSSSEQYF